Reported below is one TCR beta chain. Just one base apart from a much larger clone, this may be a read error. Patients counted as stable if ophthalmopathy did not develop within 18 months. The patients, who ranged from 18 to 65 in age, presented with newly diagnosed hyperthyroidism lasting under 2 months. Uncontrolled infection, other autoimmune disease, pregnancy or lactation led to exclusion. A roughly 10 ml volume of fresh peripheral blood provided the PBMCs. The data were taken from a study of T cells in Graves' hyperthyroidism and ophthalmopathy. Regions amplified from RNA transcripts were the TCR beta CDR3 regions. Initially, a first-round RT-PCR of the TCR CDR3 employed the HTBI primer set. TCRdb ran MiXCR on the multiplex PCR reads and lists one entry per CDR3 protein. The sample consists of fewer than 850,000 distinct CDR3 sequences, roughly 17% of them appearing once. Trimming stripped 3 bases from V and 7 bases from J, with 15 bases between. The CDR3 totals 14 residues. CDR1 is SEHNR and CDR2 is FQNEAQ in the germline V gene (reference sequence).

J is TRBJ2-5 and V is TRBV7-9; the D is unclear. Material: blood. The origin of this receptor is a man in his fifties or sixties with Graves' hyperthyroidism. The CDR3 coding sequence is TGTGCCAGCAGCTTCGGAACGTACGAAGGGACCCAGTACTTC. Translation gives CASSFGTYEGTQYF.